This TCR beta chain was profiled in a study of shared clonotypes between healthy human individuals. The study's findings and limits: Naive CD4 clonotype sharing across several donors was approximately 5.2%.

In the case of this clone: Its antigen remains unknown.

V was pared by 0 bases and J by 1 base, with 8 bases of the junction left unmatched. Per germline, CDR1 MGHRA and CDR2 YSYEKL. This CDR3 contains 18 residues. Study processing details: Junction-only immunoSEQ data arrived without quality scores, meaning filtering differed. Method: immunoSEQ multiplex PCR; TCRdb's copy keeps in-frame clones and lacks some. The V and J calls and clone size are taken from that table; D and trimming were inferred from the DNA. In the table there are 2.3 million or so clones, approximately 95% of which are singletons. J is TRBJ2-1 and V is TRBV4-1; TRBD2 agrees at 8 bases. The TCR sequence derives from a man younger than 30 in good health. Some clones in this sample may be carry-over from other donors' samples. What was sequenced was naive CD4+ T cells from PBMCs. Described subset: CD45RA+ positively selected. This chain's CDR3 is CASSQDRSSGPSYNEQFF. CDR3 sequence (DNA): TGCGCCAGCAGCCAAGATCGGTCTAGCGGGCCGTCCTACAATGAGCAGTTCTTC.